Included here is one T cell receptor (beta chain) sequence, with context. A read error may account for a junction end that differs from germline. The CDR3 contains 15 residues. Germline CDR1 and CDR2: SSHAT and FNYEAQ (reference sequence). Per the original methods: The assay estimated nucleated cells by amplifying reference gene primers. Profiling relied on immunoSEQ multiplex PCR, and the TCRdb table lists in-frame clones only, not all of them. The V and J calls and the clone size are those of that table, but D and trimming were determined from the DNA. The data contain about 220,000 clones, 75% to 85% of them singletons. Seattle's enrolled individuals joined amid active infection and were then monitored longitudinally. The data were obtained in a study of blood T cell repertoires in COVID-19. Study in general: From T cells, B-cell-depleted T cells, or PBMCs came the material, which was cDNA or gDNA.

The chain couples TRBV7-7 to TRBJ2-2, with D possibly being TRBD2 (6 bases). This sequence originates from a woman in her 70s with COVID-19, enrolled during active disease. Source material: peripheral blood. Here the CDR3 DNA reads TGTGCTAGCAGCTTGGCCGGGACTGACACCGGGGAGCTGTTTTTT. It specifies CASSLAGTDTGELFF.